These 3 T cell receptor beta chains originate from one sample sequenced in a study of identical twins. TCRdb used MiXCR to reprocess the 5' RACE reads, holding one entry per CDR3 protein. The repertoire holds about 530,000 distinct CDR3 sequences, with 13% to 15% as singletons. This sample also appeared in a second study, on yellow fever vaccine responses in identical twins.

The specimen sequenced was CD4+ T cells sorted from blood. The receptors come from a woman younger than 35 in good health.

V usage is TRBV10-3 and J usage is TRBJ2-2, with 7 bases that match TRBD1. V shed 6 bases, J shed 2 bases, and the junction held 6 bases outside the gene matches. CDR3 length: 15 amino acids. Germline V gives CDR1 ENHRY, CDR2 SYGVKD. CDR3 DNA sequence: TGTGCCATCAGCGACGGGACAGCTAACACCGGGGAGCTGTTTTTT. It encodes CAISDGTANTGELFF.

The chain recombines TRBV3-1 with TRBJ2-3; the D gene is possibly TRBD2 (6 bases). CDR3 length: 15 amino acids. Germline V gives CDR1 LGHDT, CDR2 YNNKEL (reference sequence). Trimming removed 3 bases at V and 0 bases at J, with 10 bases between. CDR3 sequence (DNA): TGTGCCAGCAGCCAGGGTCGGGGGAGCACAGATACGCAGTATTTT. It yields the protein CASSQGRGSTDTQYF.

Only a few counts were recorded for this clonotype. V gene TRBV7-9 combines with J gene TRBJ1-4; maybe TRBD1 (6 bases). The V gene's germline CDR1 is SEHNR and CDR2 FQNEAQ (reference sequence). The V gene lost 5 bases and the J gene lost 7 bases, with 14 bases spanning the gap. CDR3 length: 14 amino acids. The CDR3 DNA reads as TGTGCCAGCAGCACTGGAGGGGGTTCTGAAAAACTGTTTTTT. Protein product: CASSTGGGSEKLFF.